The entry below gives a single TCR beta chain sequence along with its context. These data originate in a study of blood T cell repertoires in COVID-19. About the research overall: Sites across the United States, Italy and Spain contributed samples from acute and convalescent COVID-19.

Some clones are missing from TCRdb's copy, which holds only in-frame ones; the method was immunoSEQ multiplex PCR. This table has a few hundred thousand clones, about 87% appearing once. This study enrolled people aged 18 to 89 from 20 to 25 US geographic areas. V was clipped by 4 bases and J by 0 bases, with 18 bases between them. Per germline, CDR1 SGHVS and CDR2 FQNEAQ. The CDR3 spans 17 residues. Source material: PBMCs or T cells enriched from blood (not recorded which). This sequence was found in a man aged 35-49 years in a cohort exposed to, infected with or recovered from COVID-19 (not recorded which). The chain couples TRBV7-8 to TRBJ1-1, with D maybe TRBD1 (6 bases). The CDR3 spells CASSSRGQRAMNTEAFF. CDR3 coding DNA: TGTGCCAGCAGCTCAAGGGGACAAAGAGCGATGAACACTGAAGCTTTCTTT.